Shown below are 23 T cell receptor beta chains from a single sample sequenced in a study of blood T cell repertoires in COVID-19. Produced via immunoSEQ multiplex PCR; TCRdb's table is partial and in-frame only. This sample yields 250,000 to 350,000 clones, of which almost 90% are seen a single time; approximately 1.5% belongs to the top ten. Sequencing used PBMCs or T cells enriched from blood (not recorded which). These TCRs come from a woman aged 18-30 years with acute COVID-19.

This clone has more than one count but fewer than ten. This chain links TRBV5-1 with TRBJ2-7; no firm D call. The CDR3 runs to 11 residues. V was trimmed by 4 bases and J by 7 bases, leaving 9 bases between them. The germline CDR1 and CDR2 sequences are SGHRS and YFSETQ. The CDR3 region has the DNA TGCGCCAGCAGCGAGTCTACGGAGCAGTACTTC. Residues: CASSESTEQYF.

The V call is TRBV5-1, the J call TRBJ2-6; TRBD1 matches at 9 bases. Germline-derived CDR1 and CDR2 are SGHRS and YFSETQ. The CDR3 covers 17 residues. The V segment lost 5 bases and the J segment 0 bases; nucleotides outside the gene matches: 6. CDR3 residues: CASSPGTGFSGANVLTF. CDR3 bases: TGCGCCAGCAGTCCCGGGACAGGGTTCTCTGGGGCCAACGTCCTGACTTTC.

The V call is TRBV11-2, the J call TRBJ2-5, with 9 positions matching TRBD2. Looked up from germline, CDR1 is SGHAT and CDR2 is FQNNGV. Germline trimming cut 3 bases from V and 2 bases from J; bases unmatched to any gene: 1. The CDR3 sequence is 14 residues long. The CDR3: CASSLLAGQETQYF. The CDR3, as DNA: TGTGCCAGCAGCTTGCTAGCGGGACAAGAGACCCAGTACTTC. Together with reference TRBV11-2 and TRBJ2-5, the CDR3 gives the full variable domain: EAGVAQSPRYKIIEKRQSVAFWCNPISGHATLYWYQQILGQGPKLLIQFQNNGVVDDSQLPKDRFSAERLKGVDSTLKIQPAKLEDSAVYLCASSLLAGQETQYFGPGTRLLVL.

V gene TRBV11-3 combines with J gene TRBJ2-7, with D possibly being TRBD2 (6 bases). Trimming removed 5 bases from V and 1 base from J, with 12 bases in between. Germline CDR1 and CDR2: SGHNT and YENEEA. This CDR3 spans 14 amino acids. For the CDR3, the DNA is TGTGCCAGCAGCCCCGGTGGGACTTCCTACGAGCAGTACTTC. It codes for CASSPGGTSYEQYF.

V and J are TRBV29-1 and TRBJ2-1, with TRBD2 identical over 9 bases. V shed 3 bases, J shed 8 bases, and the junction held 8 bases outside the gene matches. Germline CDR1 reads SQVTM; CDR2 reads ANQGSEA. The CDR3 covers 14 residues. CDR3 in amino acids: CSVETAGGLDEQFF. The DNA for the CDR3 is TGCAGCGTTGAGACGGCGGGAGGGCTTGATGAGCAGTTCTTC.

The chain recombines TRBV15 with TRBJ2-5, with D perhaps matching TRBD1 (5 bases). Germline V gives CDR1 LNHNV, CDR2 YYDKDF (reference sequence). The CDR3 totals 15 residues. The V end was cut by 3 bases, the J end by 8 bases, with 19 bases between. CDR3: CATSSRFSGARTQYF. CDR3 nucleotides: TGTGCCACCAGCAGTCGATTTAGTGGGGCGCGAACCCAGTACTTC.

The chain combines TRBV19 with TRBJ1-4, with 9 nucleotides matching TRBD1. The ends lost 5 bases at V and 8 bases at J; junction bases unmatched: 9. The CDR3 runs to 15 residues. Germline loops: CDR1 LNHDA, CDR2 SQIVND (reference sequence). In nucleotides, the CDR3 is TGTGCCAGTAGTTGGACAGGGGCGGTTGGCGAAAAACTGTTTTTT. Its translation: CASSWTGAVGEKLFF.

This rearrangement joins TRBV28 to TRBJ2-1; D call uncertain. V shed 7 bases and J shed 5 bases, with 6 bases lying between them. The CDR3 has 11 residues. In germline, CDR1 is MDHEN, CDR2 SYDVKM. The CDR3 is CASTTNNEQFF. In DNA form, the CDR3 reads TGTGCCAGCACTACGAACAATGAGCAGTTCTTC.

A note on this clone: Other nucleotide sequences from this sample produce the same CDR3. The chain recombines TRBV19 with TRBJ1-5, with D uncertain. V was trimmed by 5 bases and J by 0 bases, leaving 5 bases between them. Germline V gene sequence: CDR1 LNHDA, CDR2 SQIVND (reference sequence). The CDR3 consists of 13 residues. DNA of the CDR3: TGTGCCAGTAGTCTAAATAGCAATCAGCCCCAGCATTTT. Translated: CASSLNSNQPQHF.

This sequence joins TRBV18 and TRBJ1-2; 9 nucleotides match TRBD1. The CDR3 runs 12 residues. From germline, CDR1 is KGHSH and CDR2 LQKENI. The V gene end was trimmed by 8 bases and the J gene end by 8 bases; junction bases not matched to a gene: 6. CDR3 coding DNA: TGTGCCAGCGGACAGGGGTTAAGGGGCTACACCTTC. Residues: CASGQGLRGYTF. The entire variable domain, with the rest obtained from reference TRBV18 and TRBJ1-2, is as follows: NAGVMQNPRHLVRRRGQEARLRCSPMKGHSHVYWYRQLPEEGLKFMVYLQKENIIDESGMPKERFSAEFPKEGPSILRIQQVVRGDSAAYFCASGQGLRGYTFGSGTRLTVV.

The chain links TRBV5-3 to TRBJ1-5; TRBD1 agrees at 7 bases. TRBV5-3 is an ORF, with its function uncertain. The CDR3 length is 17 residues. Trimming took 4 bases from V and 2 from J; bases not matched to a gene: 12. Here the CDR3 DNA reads TGTGCCAGAAGCCCAACAGGGGAGTCAGTCGGCAATCAGCCCCAGCATTTT. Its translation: CARSPTGESVGNQPQHF.

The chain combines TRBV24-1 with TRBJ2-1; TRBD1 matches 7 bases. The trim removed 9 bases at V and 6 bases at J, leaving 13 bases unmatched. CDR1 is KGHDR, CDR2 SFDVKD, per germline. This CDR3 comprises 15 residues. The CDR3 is CATSARTGGGNEQFF. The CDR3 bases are TGTGCCACCTCGGCCAGGACAGGTGGCGGCAATGAGCAGTTCTTC.

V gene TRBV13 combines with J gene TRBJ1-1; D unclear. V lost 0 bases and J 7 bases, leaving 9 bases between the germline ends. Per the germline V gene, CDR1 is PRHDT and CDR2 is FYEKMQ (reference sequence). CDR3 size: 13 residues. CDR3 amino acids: CASSLGAAREAFF. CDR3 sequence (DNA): TGTGCCAGCAGCTTAGGGGCAGCGCGTGAAGCTTTCTTT.

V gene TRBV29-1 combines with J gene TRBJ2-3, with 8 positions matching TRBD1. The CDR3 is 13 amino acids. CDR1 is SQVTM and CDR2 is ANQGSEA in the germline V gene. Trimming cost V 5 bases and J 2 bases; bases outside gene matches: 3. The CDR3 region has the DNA TGCAGCGTTTGGACAGGGCCCACAGATACGCAGTATTTT. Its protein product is CSVWTGPTDTQYF.

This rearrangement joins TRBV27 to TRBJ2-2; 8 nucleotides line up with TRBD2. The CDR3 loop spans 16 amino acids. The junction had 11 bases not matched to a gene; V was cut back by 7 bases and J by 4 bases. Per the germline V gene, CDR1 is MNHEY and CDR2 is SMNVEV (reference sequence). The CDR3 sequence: CASTSGSGMITGELFF. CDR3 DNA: TGTGCCAGCACCTCCGGTAGCGGGATGATCACCGGGGAGCTGTTTTTT.

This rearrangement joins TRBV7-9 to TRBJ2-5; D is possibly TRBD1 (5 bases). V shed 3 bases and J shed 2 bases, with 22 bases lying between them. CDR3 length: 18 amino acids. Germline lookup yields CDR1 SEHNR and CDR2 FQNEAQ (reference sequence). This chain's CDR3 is CASSFIPLVAGIQETQYF. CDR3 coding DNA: TGTGCCAGCAGCTTTATCCCCCTTGTCGCAGGGATACAAGAGACCCAGTACTTC.

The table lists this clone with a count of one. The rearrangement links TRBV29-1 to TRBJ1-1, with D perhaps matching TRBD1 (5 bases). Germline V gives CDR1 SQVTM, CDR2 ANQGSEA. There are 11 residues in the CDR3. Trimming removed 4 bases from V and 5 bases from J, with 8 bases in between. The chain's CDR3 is CSVVGGTEAFF. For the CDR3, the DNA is TGCAGCGTTGTGGGGGGGACTGAAGCTTTCTTT.

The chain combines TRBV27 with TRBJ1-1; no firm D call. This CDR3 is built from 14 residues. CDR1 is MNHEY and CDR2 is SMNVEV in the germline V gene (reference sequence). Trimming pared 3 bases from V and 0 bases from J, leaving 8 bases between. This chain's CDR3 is CASSLGSMNTEAFF. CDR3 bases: TGTGCCAGCAGTTTGGGCAGCATGAACACTGAAGCTTTCTTT.

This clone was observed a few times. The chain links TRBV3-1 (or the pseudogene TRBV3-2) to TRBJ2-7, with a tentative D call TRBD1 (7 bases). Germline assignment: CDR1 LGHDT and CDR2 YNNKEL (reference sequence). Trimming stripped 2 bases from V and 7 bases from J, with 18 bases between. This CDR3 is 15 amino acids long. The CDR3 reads CASSQYPGGGGEQYF. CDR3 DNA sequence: TGTGCCAGCAGCCAATATCCAGGGGGAGGAGGAGAGCAGTACTTC.

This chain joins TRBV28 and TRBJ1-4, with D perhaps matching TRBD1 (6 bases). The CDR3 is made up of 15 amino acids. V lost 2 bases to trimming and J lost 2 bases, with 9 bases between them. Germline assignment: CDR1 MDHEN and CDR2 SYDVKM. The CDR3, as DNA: TGTGCCAGCAGTTTAGCGGGGGGCACTAATGAAAAACTGTTTTTT. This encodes CASSLAGGTNEKLFF.

The CDR3 DNA follows: TGTGCCAGCAGTAAGGGGGCGAGTCAGCCCCAGCATTTT. This gives the protein CASSKGASQPQHF. J is TRBJ1-5 and V is TRBV14, with TRBD1 matching over 7 bases. Germline V gives CDR1 SGHDN, CDR2 FVKESK. V was clipped by 6 bases and J by 6 bases; unmatched bases: 5. The CDR3 is 13 amino acids.

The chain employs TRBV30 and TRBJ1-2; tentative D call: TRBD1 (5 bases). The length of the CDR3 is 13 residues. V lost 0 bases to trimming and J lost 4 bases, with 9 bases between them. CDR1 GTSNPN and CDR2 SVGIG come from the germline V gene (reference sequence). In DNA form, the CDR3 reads TGTGCCTGGAGTGTAGGGGTGGCCTATGGCTACACCTTC. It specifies CAWSVGVAYGYTF.

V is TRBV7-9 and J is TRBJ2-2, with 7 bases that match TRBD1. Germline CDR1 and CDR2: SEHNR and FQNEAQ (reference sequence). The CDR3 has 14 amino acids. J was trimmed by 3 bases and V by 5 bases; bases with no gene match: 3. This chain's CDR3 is CASSGTADTGELFF. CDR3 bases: TGTGCCAGCAGCGGGACAGCGGACACCGGGGAGCTGTTTTTT.